This T cell receptor beta chain was sequenced in a study of T-cell memory formation after mild COVID-19. MiXCR, run by TCRdb on the 5' RACE reads, gives a single entry per CDR3 protein. The data show roughly 480,000 distinct CDR3 sequences, around 27% seen once. The CDR3 runs 15 residues. Trimming took 2 bases from V and 2 from J, leaving 13 bases between them. CDR1 and CDR2 from the germline V gene are SGHTA and FQGNSA. The rearrangement uses TRBV7-2 and TRBJ2-7; D gene uncertain. This clonotype was sampled from an adult woman who had mild COVID-19 (a few samples of this study predate the infection). Cell type and time point are not known. The specimen was PBMCs or a T cell subset sorted from them (not recorded which). CDR3 sequence: CASSLNVGIPYEQYF. CDR3 DNA: TGTGCCAGCAGCTTAAACGTGGGGATCCCCTACGAGCAGTACTTC. Filled out from reference TRBV7-2 and TRBJ2-7, the complete variable domain reads GAGVSQSPSNKVTEKGKDVELRCDPISGHTALYWYRQSLGQGLEFLIYFQGNSAPDKSGLPSDRFSAERTGGSVSTLTIQRTQQEDSAVYLCASSLNVGIPYEQYFGPGTRLTVT.